This entry lists 25 T cell receptor beta chains sequenced from one sample in a study of radiotherapy plus CTLA-4 blockade in lung cancer. Repertoires were generated with immunoSEQ multiplex PCR, while TCRdb's copy carries only in-frame clones and drops some. The data hold approximately 81,000 clones, with around 76% observed a single time. The starting material was peripheral blood, obtained from a patient treated with radiotherapy plus ipilimumab. These receptors originate from a human donor with non-small cell lung cancer who had a partial response to radiotherapy plus ipilimumab. Some clones in this sample may be carry-over from other donors' samples.

This clone was seen a handful of times. At the DNA level, this CDR3 is encoded by other sequences in the same sample as well. This chain uses TRBV6-1 with TRBJ1-3; perhaps TRBD1 as D (5 bases). Germline CDR1 reads MNHNS; CDR2 reads SASEGT. The CDR3 is made up of 13 amino acids. V was pared by 5 bases and J by 3 bases, with 8 bases between. CDR3 residues: CASSSGFGNTIYF. CDR3 DNA: TGTGCCAGCAGTTCAGGGTTTGGAAACACCATATATTTT.

The sample holds a few counts of this clone. The chain is built from TRBV28 and TRBJ2-3; tentatively, D is TRBD2 (7 bases). Trimming pared 2 bases from V and 4 bases from J, leaving 16 bases between. This CDR3 comprises 16 residues. Germline V gives CDR1 MDHEN, CDR2 SYDVKM. The CDR3 nucleotides read TGTGCCAGCAGTTTACGGGGGGCAGGTCCCCCAGATACGCAGTATTTT. Protein: CASSLRGAGPPDTQYF.

This CDR3 reads CASSPVAANYGYTF. The DNA of the CDR3 is TGTGCCAGCAGCCCAGTGGCGGCTAACTATGGCTACACCTTC. This sequence joins TRBV6-1 and TRBJ1-2; no clear D gene. CDR1 and CDR2 (germline): MNHNS, SASEGT. CDR3 length equals 14 residues. V was cut by 6 bases and J by 0 bases, with 11 bases left in between.

The rearrangement links TRBV18 to TRBJ2-3; 8 nucleotides match TRBD2. In germline, CDR1 is KGHSH, CDR2 LQKENI. The ends lost 0 bases at V and 5 bases at J; junction bases unmatched: 7. CDR3 size: 16 residues. The CDR3 is CASSPPTGGRGDTQYF. DNA of the CDR3: TGTGCCAGCTCACCACCGACGGGGGGGCGGGGAGATACGCAGTATTTT.

V is TRBV6-1 and J is TRBJ2-5; 8 bases match TRBD1. V shed 7 bases, J shed 4 bases, and the junction held 8 bases outside the gene matches. Germline V gene data show CDR1 as MNHNS and CDR2 as SASEGT. This CDR3 comprises 14 residues. CDR3 coding DNA: TGTGCCAGCAAGCAGGGGGCAGGGGTAGAGACCCAGTACTTC. This translates into CASKQGAGVETQYF.

The chain employs TRBV29-1 and TRBJ1-1, with a weak D call TRBD1 (6 bases). V dropped 6 bases and J dropped 6 bases, with 20 bases sitting between them. The CDR3 extends over 14 amino acids. Germline V gives CDR1 SQVTM, CDR2 ANQGSEA. CDR3 bases: TGCAGCGTAGAATTGCAGGGGATGTTGTCTGAAGCTTTCTTT. This translates into CSVELQGMLSEAFF.

Remarks on this clone: A junction end diverges from the germline sequence, so it may reflect a read error. The chain recombines TRBV9 with TRBJ2-4; 8 bases are shared with TRBD1. The CDR3 runs to 16 residues. Germline CDR1 and CDR2: SGDLS and YYNGEE. CDR3 residues: CAGSRTGINAKNIQYF. CDR3 DNA sequence: TGTGCCGGCAGTCGGACAGGGATAAATGCCAAAAACATTCAGTACTTC.

This chain connects TRBV2 to TRBJ2-3; D is possibly TRBD1 (7 bases). Trimming removed 10 bases at V and 6 bases at J, with 17 bases between. The CDR3 runs 13 residues. Per germline, CDR1 SNHLY and CDR2 FYNNEI. CDR3 amino acids: CATPPGGSDTQYF. CDR3 nucleotides: TGTGCCACCCCACCAGGGGGGTCGGATACGCAGTATTTT.

The rearrangement links TRBV6-5 to TRBJ2-7; possible D gene TRBD2, 5 bases. CDR1 and CDR2 from the germline V gene are MNHEY and SVGAGI. V lost 10 bases, J lost 2 bases, and 12 bases lay in between. This CDR3 has 12 residues. The CDR3 DNA reads as TGTGCCACCCAACGGGAACCCTACGAGCAGTACTTC. Its translation is CATQREPYEQYF.

This clone has just a few counts. V gene TRBV7-2 combines with J gene TRBJ1-3; possibly TRBD1 for D (5 bases). This CDR3 spans 15 amino acids. Looked up from germline, CDR1 is SGHTA and CDR2 is FQGNSA. Trimming pared 5 bases from V and 2 bases from J, leaving 13 bases between. CDR3 protein: CASSPDSRTGNTIYF. The CDR3 DNA reads TGTGCCAGCAGCCCTGACAGCCGTACTGGAAACACCATATATTTT.

The CDR3 spells CASRDPAELGEKLFF. The CDR3 DNA reads TGTGCCAGCAGGGATCCTGCGGAATTAGGTGAAAAACTGTTTTTT. The V gene is TRBV6-1, the J gene TRBJ1-4; D is uncertain. From germline, CDR1 is MNHNS and CDR2 SASEGT. Trimming removed 6 bases at V and 7 bases at J, with 18 bases between. The CDR3 is made up of 15 amino acids.

The gene calls are TRBV11-3 and TRBJ1-1, with D maybe TRBD1 (5 bases). Trimming removed 4 bases at V and 4 bases at J, with 19 bases between. The germline CDR1 and CDR2 sequences are SGHNT and YENEEA. The length of the CDR3 is 16 residues. The CDR3 DNA reads as TGTGCCAGCAGCTCGCGGGACCGCCAGGGCAGCACTGAAGCTTTCTTT. Protein product: CASSSRDRQGSTEAFF.

The genes are TRBV5-1 and TRBJ2-3; 8 bases fit TRBD1. CDR1 SGHRS and CDR2 YFSETQ come from the germline V gene. This CDR3 has 14 amino acids. The ends lost 0 bases at V and 4 bases at J; junction bases unmatched: 1. The CDR3 DNA sequence: TGCGCCAGCAGCTTGGGGACAGGGTCAGATACGCAGTATTTT. Amino acid sequence: CASSLGTGSDTQYF.

This clone was seen a few times. This rearrangement joins TRBV6-1 to TRBJ1-4, with no clear D. Germline V gene lookup returns CDR1 MNHNS and CDR2 SASEGT. CDR3 size: 14 residues. Trimming left V 3 bases short and J 8 bases short, with 13 bases between. The CDR3 DNA sequence: TGTGCCAGCAGTGACTATGGCCTCGGGGAAAAACTGTTTTTT. As protein: CASSDYGLGEKLFF.

The chain couples TRBV15 to TRBJ2-5; TRBD2 matches 9 bases. Near its end, the DNA agrees better with TRBJ2-7, so the J call may be wrong. Germline V gives CDR1 LNHNV, CDR2 YYDKDF (reference sequence). The CDR3 spans 14 residues. CDR3 DNA sequence: TGTGCCACCAGCCTGGGCGGGGGGGGGTACGAGCAGTACTTC. It encodes CATSLGGGGYEQYF.

This sequence joins TRBV7-2 and TRBJ1-2; a weak D match, TRBD1 (5 bases). Germline V gene sequence: CDR1 SGHTA, CDR2 FQGNSA. The CDR3 length is 16 residues. V shed 2 bases and J shed 4 bases, with 17 bases lying between them. CDR3 DNA: TGTGCCAGCAGCTTAAGTTCAGGCGGCCAGGGCTATGGCTACACCTTC. This encodes CASSLSSGGQGYGYTF. The variable domain in full, with the rest retrieved from reference TRBV7-2 and TRBJ1-2, is GAGVSQSPSNKVTEKGKDVELRCDPISGHTALYWYRQSLGQGLEFLIYFQGNSAPDKSGLPSDRFSAERTGGSVSTLTIQRTQQEDSAVYLCASSLSSGGQGYGYTFGSGTRLTVV.

V usage is TRBV4-3 and J usage is TRBJ2-5, with TRBD2 matching 8 bases. Germline lookup yields CDR1 LGHNA and CDR2 YSLEER. The V gene end was trimmed by 0 bases and the J gene end by 4 bases; junction bases not matched to a gene: 10. CDR3 length equals 17 residues. The DNA of the CDR3 is TGCGCCAGCAGCCAAGATCTCAGCGGGGGTGAAGTAGAGACCCAGTACTTC. Translated, it gives CASSQDLSGGEVETQYF.

The table lists this clone with a few counts. The chain links TRBV10-3 to TRBJ1-5; TRBD1 might be the D (5 bases). V lost 3 bases, J lost 5 bases, and 8 bases lay in between. Germline CDR1 is ENHRY and CDR2 is SYGVKD. CDR3 length: 13 residues. For the CDR3, the DNA is TGTGCCATCAGTGATCGGGGGGATCAGCCCCAGCATTTT. Translation gives CAISDRGDQPQHF.

The chain links TRBV7-8 to TRBJ2-1; 8 bases match TRBD2. Germline V gene sequence: CDR1 SGHVS, CDR2 FQNEAQ. V shed 5 bases, J shed 0 bases, and the junction held 12 bases outside the gene matches. This CDR3 contains 18 residues. This CDR3 is CASSLLKGGTSSYNEQFF. CDR3 sequence (DNA): TGTGCCAGCAGCCTACTAAAGGGGGGGACTAGCTCCTACAATGAGCAGTTCTTC.

The V call is TRBV27, the J call TRBJ1-4; 11 bases match TRBD1. Germline CDR1 and CDR2: MNHEY and SMNVEV (reference sequence). V trimming: 6 bases; J trimming: 10 bases; junction bases outside the gene matches: 10. The length of the CDR3 is 15 residues. The CDR3 coding sequence is TGTGCCAGCAGACTAACCGGGACAGGGGGTGTAAAACTGTTTTTT. Encoded protein: CASRLTGTGGVKLFF.

J is TRBJ2-3 and V is TRBV11-2; tentative D call: TRBD2 (5 bases). The CDR3 is 15 amino acids. Between the trimmed V and J ends, which lost 2 bases and 3 bases, there was a span of 12 bases. Germline CDR1 SGHAT, CDR2 FQNNGV. CDR3 bases: TGTGCCAGCAGCTTATATTTTCGGGGAACAGATACGCAGTATTTT. This sequence encodes CASSLYFRGTDTQYF.

The chain links TRBV9 to TRBJ2-2; D is perhaps TRBD2 (6 bases). V was cut by 7 bases and J by 4 bases, with 14 bases left in between. Germline loops: CDR1 SGDLS, CDR2 YYNGEE. The CDR3 spans 14 residues. CDR3: CASGPFGGTGELFF. The DNA for the CDR3 is TGTGCCAGCGGACCCTTCGGGGGCACCGGGGAGCTGTTTTTT. Using reference TRBV9 and TRBJ2-2 for the parts outside the CDR3, the full variable domain is DSGVTQTPKHLITATGQRVTLRCSPRSGDLSVYWYQQSLDQGLQFLIQYYNGEERAKGNILERFSAQQFPDLHSELNLSSLELGDSALYFCASGPFGGTGELFFGEGSRLTVL.

The chain joins TRBV5-1 to TRBJ2-1; 11 bases are shared with TRBD2. J was trimmed by 8 bases and V by 5 bases; bases with no gene match: 6. Germline loops: CDR1 SGHRS, CDR2 YFSETQ. The CDR3 runs to 14 residues. The CDR3 nucleotides read TGCGCCAGCAGGGGTACTAGCGGGAGCTATGAGCAGTTCTTC. It translates to CASRGTSGSYEQFF.

The J gene is TRBJ2-3, the V gene TRBV6-5; 8 positions match TRBD1. Germline trimming cut 7 bases from V and 5 bases from J; bases unmatched to any gene: 5. Germline CDR1 and CDR2: MNHEY and SVGAGI. CDR3 length: 13 residues. The CDR3 protein is CASNQDRVDTQYF. As DNA, the CDR3 is TGTGCCAGCAACCAGGACAGGGTAGATACGCAGTATTTT.

The chain carries TRBV5-1 and TRBJ2-7; TRBD2 agrees at 9 bases. Trimming took 5 bases from V and 7 from J; bases not matched to a gene: 7. Germline values: CDR1 SGHRS, CDR2 YFSETQ. The CDR3 consists of 13 residues. The CDR3 here is CASSPSGNGEQYF. Here the CDR3 DNA reads TGCGCCAGCAGTCCTAGCGGGAACGGTGAGCAGTACTTC.